This T cell receptor (beta chain) was captured by sequencing in a study of cytomegalovirus exposure and HLA in healthy donors. Study summary: Caucasian-associated ancestry cluster membership applied to about four fifths of 398 genotyped donors.

This CDR3 has 12 amino acids. CDR1 and CDR2 (germline): KGHSH, LQKENI. V lost 3 bases and J lost 4, with 4 bases in between. There were likely unrecorded immune exposures, though donors were nominally healthy when sampled. Study outcomes and limitations: In the analysis, some V segments, TRBV6-2 and TRBV6-3 included, were excluded as indistinguishable. A later analysis found most CMV-associated TCR beta chains apparently HLA-restricted.

Turning to this clone: The antigen is undetermined.

The PCR used 60 Vbeta and 13 Jbeta primers. TCRdb's table, derived via immunoSEQ multiplex PCR, lists solely in-frame clones and lacks some. The repertoire includes about 100,000 clones, roughly three quarters of them detected once, and 2% to 3% sits in the top ten. Material for sequencing was PBMCs. This clonotype originated in a man between 18 and 29 years old in good health and CMV-seronegative. The V gene is TRBV18, the J gene TRBJ1-3, with D hard to call. The CDR3 DNA reads TGTGCCAGCTCACCTCAGGGAAACACCATATATTTT. Translated: CASSPQGNTIYF. Complete variable domain (other parts from reference TRBV18 and TRBJ1-3): NAGVMQNPRHLVRRRGQEARLRCSPMKGHSHVYWYRQLPEEGLKFMVYLQKENIIDESGMPKERFSAEFPKEGPSILRIQQVVRGDSAAYFCASSPQGNTIYFGEGSWLTVV.